This T cell receptor beta chain was identified in a study of vaccination and CD4 T cells after COVID-19. Study as a whole: Of the convalescent patients, who were SARS-CoV-2 positive by nasal swab PCR, 9 or 10 had mild and one severe disease. SARS-CoV-2, HCoV-NL63, HCoV-OC43 and HCoV-229E supplied the overlapping spike peptides used to stimulate cells. Convalescent patients gave post-COVID blood a median about 100 days post-diagnosis, range 35 to 161.

In regard to this clonotype: Its target is unknown.

Trimming took off 1 base at V and 7 bases at J, with 14 bases between the two ends. Germline V CDR1 and CDR2: SEHNR, FQNEAQ (reference sequence). The CDR3 length is 14 residues. Cultured CD4+ T cell DNA was sequenced using the Oncomine TCR Beta short-read assay. Investigators obtained genomic DNA by extraction from cultured CD4+ T cells. TCRdb independently ran MiXCR on the PCR reads; one entry per CDR3 protein. The sample includes 13,000 or so distinct CDR3 sequences, about 74% of them seen just once. Treatment: approximately nine-day PBMC culture with coronavirus spike peptide pools or control peptides (ViraFEST assay).

V is TRBV7-9 and J is TRBJ2-7, with a weak D call TRBD2 (5 bases). This sequence originates from a human donor who had recovered from COVID-19. Sequenced: CD4+ T cells from blood, cultured in vitro. CDR3 in DNA: TGTGCCAGCAGCTTAGATGAAAGAGGGCTTGAGCAGTACTTC. It specifies CASSLDERGLEQYF. Drawing the rest from reference TRBV7-9 and TRBJ2-7, the complete variable domain is DTGVSQNPRHKITKRGQNVTFRCDPISEHNRLYWYRQTLGQGPEFLTYFQNEAQLEKSRLLSDRFSAERPKGSFSTLEIQRTEQGDSAMYLCASSLDERGLEQYFGPGTRLTVT.